The 10 T cell receptor beta chains below all came from one sample that was sequenced in a study of T cells in Graves' hyperthyroidism and ophthalmopathy. TCR beta CDR3 regions were amplified from RNA. HTBI primers drove first-round RT-PCR of the TCR CDR3. TCRdb passed the multiplex PCR reads through MiXCR, listing each CDR3 protein once. The sample has hundreds of thousands of distinct CDR3 sequences, around 13% seen once. The sequenced sample consisted of blood. The receptors come from a woman under 40 with Graves' hyperthyroidism.

This clonotype was found many times. The V and J genes are TRBV28 and TRBJ1-4; 12 nucleotides match TRBD1. The J segment lost 0 bases and the V segment lost 5 bases, leaving 10 bases of the junction unmatched. From germline, CDR1 is MDHEN and CDR2 SYDVKM. This CDR3 is 19 amino acids long. Here the CDR3 reads CASSNRRDRGLSTNEKLFF. The CDR3 DNA reads as TGTGCCAGCAGTAATAGACGGGACAGGGGGCTATCAACTAATGAAAAACTGTTTTTT.

Concerning this clonotype itself: One junction end disagrees with the germline gene, perhaps due to a read error. The chain joins TRBV7-7 to TRBJ2-2; the D is unclear. Germline V gene sequence: CDR1 SSHAT, CDR2 FNYEAQ (reference sequence). The CDR3 length is 14 residues. CDR3 DNA: TGTGCTAGCAGCGAGATCCACCGCACCGGGGAGCTGTTTTTT. Encoded protein: CASSEIHRTGELFF.

CDR3 coding DNA: TGTGCCAGCAGGGCGCTCCCCTACGAGCAGTACTTC. Translating it yields CASRALPYEQYF. The chain joins TRBV2 to TRBJ2-7; D unresolved. V gave up 6 bases and J gave up 2 bases, with 8 bases separating them. The CDR3 is 12 amino acids. Germline loops: CDR1 SNHLY, CDR2 FYNNEI.

The chain links TRBV29-1 to TRBJ2-2, with 10 bases aligning to TRBD1. The CDR3 covers 17 residues. Trimming took 1 base from V and 6 from J; bases not matched to a gene: 11. From germline, CDR1 is SQVTM and CDR2 ANQGSEA. In DNA form, the CDR3 reads TGCAGCGTTGAAGGTGGGACAGGGGAGATAAGGGCCGGGGAGCTGTTTTTT. Translation: CSVEGGTGEIRAGELFF.

J is TRBJ2-1 and V is TRBV6-2 or TRBV6-3; D gene ambiguous. The V gene's germline CDR1 is MNHEY and CDR2 SVGEGT. V was trimmed by 5 bases and J by 5 bases, leaving 7 bases between them. The CDR3 extends over 12 amino acids. The CDR3 DNA follows: TGTGCCAGCAGTCACCCCCACAATGAGCAGTTCTTC. Protein product: CASSHPHNEQFF.

The sample holds a few counts of this clonotype. With a much larger clone just one base away, this may be a read error. The V gene is TRBV12-3 or TRBV12-4, the J gene TRBJ2-7; a possible D gene is TRBD2 (6 bases). This CDR3 is 13 amino acids long. The V end lost 7 bases, the J end lost 3 bases, and 13 bases lay between the germline ends. Written as DNA, the CDR3 is TGTGCCAGCACCTCGGGACTGATCTACGAGCAGTACTTC. Its translation: CASTSGLIYEQYF.

This clonotype was counted ten times or more. The J gene is TRBJ2-3, the V gene TRBV28; D is perhaps TRBD1 (6 bases). Trimming removed 10 bases at V and 5 bases at J, with 19 bases between. This CDR3 spans 14 amino acids. In germline, CDR1 is MDHEN, CDR2 SYDVKM. CDR3 nucleotides: TGTGCCATCAGGGGCAGGGTATTAGGAGATACGCAGTATTTT. This translates into CAIRGRVLGDTQYF. Full variable domain (remainder filled in from reference TRBV28 and TRBJ2-3): DVKVTQSSRYLVKRTGEKVFLECVQDMDHENMFWYRQDPGLGLRLIYFSYDVKMKEKGDIPEGYSVSREKKERFSLILESASTNQTSMYLCAIRGRVLGDTQYFGPGTRLTVL.

The CDR3 region has the DNA TGCGCCAGCAGCCAAGTAGGGACTACAAGAGATACGCAGTATTTT. As protein: CASSQVGTTRDTQYF. The gene calls are TRBV4-1 and TRBJ2-3; TRBD2 matches 7 bases. The CDR3 contains 15 residues. V lost 1 base to trimming and J lost 5 bases; unmatched junction nucleotides: 6. Germline V lookup: CDR1 MGHRA, CDR2 YSYEKL.

The rearrangement uses TRBV7-9 and TRBJ2-1, with TRBD2 identical over 11 bases. The CDR3 covers 15 residues. Germline V gives CDR1 SEHNR, CDR2 FQNEAQ (reference sequence). Germline trimming cut 4 bases from V and 2 bases from J; bases unmatched to any gene: 1. The CDR3 DNA reads TGTGCCAGCAGCTCGGGACTAGCGGCCTACAATGAGCAGTTCTTC. This encodes CASSSGLAAYNEQFF.

This chain joins TRBV6-2 or TRBV6-3 and TRBJ1-5; the match to TRBD1 covers 9 bases. Germline-derived CDR1 and CDR2 are MNHEY and SVGEGT. This CDR3 spans 13 amino acids. This CDR3 reads CASGTGTHQPQHF. The CDR3 nucleotides read TGTGCAAGCGGGACAGGGACTCACCAGCCCCAGCATTTT.